Listed below are T cell receptor beta chains from one sample, sequenced in a study of CD8 T cells in Susac syndrome. TCRdb used MiXCR to reprocess the immunoSEQ multiplex PCR reads, holding one entry per CDR3 protein. The table has hundreds of thousands of distinct CDR3 sequences, roughly 95% seen once. Sequencing was done on a sample of CD4+ T cells from PBMCs. The receptors derive from a human donor with multiple sclerosis. Both conserved end residues are part of each CDR3. The D gene is left open where the match is weak. Not every row has a clone size; where given, it reads once, few, many or a size class.

size	D	V	J	CDR3	DNA
NA	NA	TRBV7-9	TRBJ2-5	CASSLGVGIQETQYF	TGTGCCAGCAGCTTAGGCGTCGGGATCCAAGAGACCCAGTACTTC
NA	NA	TRBV18	TRBJ2-3	CASSPTRVTGLNTDTQYF	TGTGCCAGCTCACCCACGAGAGTTACAGGCCTTAACACAGATACGCAGTATTTT
NA	NA	TRBV4-1	TRBJ2-2	CASSPFRMGTGELFF	TGCGCCAGCAGCCCTTTCCGAATGGGCACCGGGGAGCTGTTTTTT
NA	NA	TRBV14	TRBJ1-2	CASSQGRYGYTF	TGTGCCAGCAGCCAAGGGCGCTATGGCTACACCTTC
NA	NA	TRBV9	TRBJ2-5	CASSRQQGSGETQYF	TGTGCCAGCAGCAGACAACAGGGTTCAGGGGAGACCCAGTACTTC
NA	NA	TRBV4-1	TRBJ2-4	CASSQVGGRRRSKNIQYF	TGCGCCAGCAGCCAAGTTGGGGGCAGGAGACGGAGCAAAAACATTCAGTACTTC
once	NA	TRBV27	TRBJ2-6	CASSYASGANVLTF	TGTGCCAGCAGTTACGCCTCTGGGGCCAACGTCCTGACTTTC
NA	TRBD2	TRBV3-1	TRBJ2-7	CASSGLAGSGEQYF	TGTGCCAGCAGCGGACTAGCGGGGTCTGGGGAGCAGTACTTC
NA	NA	TRBV12-3/TRBV12-4	TRBJ2-1	CASSLSRLLEYNEQFF	TGTGCCAGCAGTTTGAGTCGACTACTGGAGTACAATGAGCAGTTCTTC
NA	TRBD2	TRBV20-1	TRBJ2-3	CSVTAGLAGGPSPTDTQYF	TGCAGTGTTACGGCGGGACTAGCGGGAGGGCCATCCCCCACAGATACGCAGTATTTT
NA	NA	TRBV7-2	TRBJ2-2	CASSPRLGNTGELFF	TGTGCCAGCAGCCCAAGGCTAGGTAACACCGGGGAGCTGTTTTTT
NA	NA	TRBV7-9	TRBJ2-3	CASSLAETGTDTQYF	TGTGCCAGCAGCTTAGCGGAGACTGGCACAGATACGCAGTATTTT
NA	NA	TRBV10-3	TRBJ2-6	CAIRTKTGNSSGANVLTF	TGTGCCATCAGAACCAAGACAGGAAACTCCTCTGGGGCCAACGTCCTGACTTTC
NA	TRBD2	TRBV2	TRBJ2-7	CASTPERGREQYF	TGTGCCAGCACTCCGGAGCGGGGCAGGGAGCAGTACTTC
NA	NA	TRBV20-1	TRBJ2-5	CSASVRGRQETQYF	TGCAGTGCTAGCGTCAGGGGTCGACAAGAGACCCAGTACTTC
NA	TRBD2	TRBV25-1	TRBJ2-2	CASRNSGSGSGELFF	TGTGCCAGCAGGAATAGCGGGAGTGGGTCCGGGGAGCTGTTTTTT
NA	NA	TRBV5-6	TRBJ2-5	CASSPQGRQETQYF	TGTGCCAGCAGCCCCCAGGGGCGGCAAGAGACCCAGTACTTC
NA	NA	TRBV4-1	TRBJ1-4	CASSQDGGFGEKLFF	TGCGCCAGCAGCCAAGACGGAGGGTTTGGGGAAAAACTGTTTTTT
NA	NA	TRBV11-2	TRBJ2-1	CASSWGSGTSSYNEQFF	TGTGCCAGCAGCTGGGGGTCCGGGACTTCTTCCTACAATGAGCAGTTCTTC
NA	NA	TRBV15	TRBJ1-3	CATSRDKTGGTTIYF	TGTGCCACCAGCAGAGACAAGACAGGCGGCACCACCATATATTTT
NA	NA	TRBV6-1	TRBJ2-3	CASSEIHGVDTQYF	TGTGCCAGCAGTGAAATCCACGGGGTAGATACGCAGTATTTT
once	NA	TRBV4-1	TRBJ2-4	CASSQDRQSQNIQYF	TGCGCCAGCAGCCAAGATCGCCAGTCCCAAAACATTCAGTACTTC
NA	NA	TRBV5-1	TRBJ2-7	CASSLEQEPYEQYF	TGCGCCAGCAGCTTGGAACAGGAGCCCTACGAGCAGTACTTC
NA	NA	TRBV5-1	TRBJ2-5	CASSLGGKNQETQYF	TGCGCCAGCAGCTTGGGGGGCAAGAACCAAGAGACCCAGTACTTC
NA	TRBD1	TRBV7-3	TRBJ1-1	CASMRLAGGFMNTEAFF	TGTGCCAGCATGCGGCTGGCAGGGGGTTTCATGAACACTGAAGCTTTCTTT
once	NA	TRBV12-3/TRBV12-4	TRBJ1-2	CASRPRVNSYGYTF	TGTGCCAGCAGGCCCAGGGTGAACTCCTATGGCTACACCTTC
once	TRBD1	TRBV30	TRBJ1-4	CAWTTGTANEKLFF	TGTGCCTGGACCACCGGGACAGCAAATGAAAAACTGTTTTTT
NA	NA	TRBV10-3	TRBJ1-1	CAIAGNAYTEAFF	TGTGCCATAGCCGGGAATGCGTACACTGAAGCTTTCTTT
NA	NA	TRBV5-1	TRBJ2-3	CASSPISTDTQYF	TGCGCCAGCAGCCCTATAAGCACAGATACGCAGTATTTT
NA	NA	TRBV30	TRBJ2-7	CAWSFDSPEQYF	TGTGCCTGGAGCTTCGACAGTCCCGAGCAGTACTTC
NA	NA	TRBV20-1	TRBJ1-2	CSARDDGAPYGYTF	TGCAGTGCTAGAGATGACGGGGCCCCCTATGGCTACACCTTC
NA	NA	TRBV3-1	TRBJ2-5	CASSQLAVQETQYF	TGTGCCAGCAGCCAATTAGCGGTTCAAGAGACCCAGTACTTC
NA	TRBD2	TRBV6-2/TRBV6-3	TRBJ2-7	CASSPGLAPLYEQYF	TGTGCCAGCAGTCCGGGACTAGCCCCACTCTACGAGCAGTACTTC
once	NA	TRBV6-1	TRBJ2-7	CASSDSRVGEQYF	TGTGCCAGCAGTGATTCCAGGGTTGGCGAGCAGTACTTC
NA	NA	TRBV6-5	TRBJ1-2	CASSDWDGYTF	TGTGCCAGCAGTGACTGGGATGGCTACACCTTC
NA	TRBD1	TRBV5-1	TRBJ1-2	CASSLDPGQGAGGYTF	TGCGCCAGCAGCTTGGACCCGGGACAGGGGGCTGGTGGCTACACCTTC
few	TRBD1	TRBV29-1	TRBJ1-1	CSVRTGGNTEAFF	TGCAGCGTGAGGACAGGTGGGAACACTGAAGCTTTCTTT
NA	NA	TRBV7-9	TRBJ2-6	CASSLPGPAGANVLTF	TGTGCCAGCAGCCTCCCCGGCCCGGCTGGGGCCAACGTCCTGACTTTC
NA	TRBD1	TRBV20-1	TRBJ2-7	CSAETSGTGAYEQYF	TGCAGTGCTGAGACCTCCGGGACAGGGGCCTACGAGCAGTACTTC
once	TRBD2	TRBV4-1	TRBJ2-1	CASSLRLAGGRGDNEQFF	TGCGCCAGCAGCTTACGACTAGCGGGAGGCCGGGGAGACAATGAGCAGTTCTTC
once	NA	TRBV7-3	TRBJ1-2	CASSLGSRDGYTF	TGTGCCAGCAGCCTAGGGTCGCGGGATGGCTACACCTTC
NA	TRBD2	TRBV7-8	TRBJ2-2	CASSQSGANTGELFF	TGTGCCAGCAGCCAGAGCGGGGCGAACACCGGGGAGCTGTTTTTT
NA	TRBD1	TRBV20-1	TRBJ2-1	CSAIRRGNEQFF	TGCAGTGCTATTCGCAGGGGGAATGAGCAGTTCTTC
NA	NA	TRBV19	TRBJ1-5	CASSWQSNQPQHF	TGTGCCAGTAGTTGGCAGAGCAATCAGCCCCAGCATTTT
NA	NA	TRBV12-3/TRBV12-4	TRBJ2-3	CASSSDRRDTQYF	TGTGCCAGCAGTTCCGACAGGAGAGATACGCAGTATTTT
NA	TRBD2	TRBV30	TRBJ2-1	CAWSHGGAGQFEQFF	TGTGCCTGGAGTCACGGGGGGGCCGGACAATTCGAGCAGTTCTTC
once	TRBD1	TRBV20-1	TRBJ1-2	CSARDTKSLRTGSGHTF	TGCAGTGCTAGAGATACGAAGTCCCTCAGGACAGGGAGTGGTCACACCTTC
NA	NA	TRBV30	TRBJ1-1	CAQTGGNTEAFF	TGTGCCCAAACCGGGGGGAACACTGAAGCTTTCTTT
NA	NA	TRBV5-1	TRBJ1-2	CASSLEAASYGYTF	TGCGCCAGCAGCTTGGAGGCAGCGAGCTATGGCTACACCTTC
once	NA	TRBV11-2	TRBJ2-3	CASRLAAYDTQYF	TGTGCCAGCAGGCTCGCCGCCTATGATACGCAGTATTTT
NA	NA	TRBV20-1	TRBJ1-1	CSARPRRLTSLNTEAFF	TGCAGTGCTAGACCCCGTAGGCTTACCTCACTGAACACTGAAGCTTTCTTT
once	TRBD1	TRBV12-3/TRBV12-4	TRBJ2-3	CASSLKTGIGADTQYF	TGTGCCAGCAGTTTAAAGACAGGGATTGGGGCAGATACGCAGTATTTT
NA	NA	TRBV15	TRBJ2-1	CATSRSTRPREQFF	TGTGCCACCAGCAGATCCACTCGACCTAGGGAGCAGTTCTTC